These 24 T cell receptor beta chains originate from one sample sequenced in a study of cytomegalovirus exposure and HLA in healthy donors. TCRdb keeps only in-frame clones here, not all; method: immunoSEQ multiplex PCR. In the table there are some 250,000 clones, around 90% of which are singletons. What was sequenced was PBMCs. The receptors stem from a woman between 18 and 29 years old in good health and CMV-seronegative.

The genes are TRBV4-1 and TRBJ2-6; 12 bases fit TRBD2. V shed 1 base and J 0 bases; nucleotides not matched to a gene: 10. The germline CDR1 and CDR2 sequences are MGHRA and YSYEKL. This CDR3 region has 21 residues. The CDR3 is CASSQASASGGESSGANVLTF. CDR3 DNA sequence: TGCGCCAGCAGCCAAGCTTCGGCTAGCGGGGGGGAAAGCTCTGGGGCCAACGTCCTGACTTTC.

This chain links TRBV9 with TRBJ1-4; D not resolved. The CDR3 is 13 amino acids. Between the trimmed V and J ends, which lost 0 bases and 8 bases, there was a span of 8 bases. The germline V gene encodes CDR1 SGDLS and CDR2 YYNGEE. The CDR3 nucleotides read TGTGCCAGCAGCGTAGGGGAGGCCGAAAAACTGTTTTTT. Amino acids: CASSVGEAEKLFF.

The chain's CDR3 is CASSQIGDPIHNEQFF. DNA of the CDR3: TGTGCCAGCAGCCAAATCGGGGATCCCATCCACAATGAGCAGTTCTTC. The chain is built from TRBV7-9 and TRBJ2-1; possibly TRBD2 for D (5 bases). This CDR3 region has 16 residues. The germline V gene encodes CDR1 SEHNR and CDR2 FQNEAQ (reference sequence). V gave up 5 bases and J gave up 5 bases, with 19 bases separating them.

V usage is TRBV5-6 and J usage is TRBJ2-7, with 12 bases that match TRBD2. Unmatched junction bases numbered 1, after V lost 4 bases and J lost 2 bases. CDR1 is SGHDT, CDR2 YYEEEE, per germline. The CDR3 covers 14 residues. This CDR3 is CASSPSGGAYEQYV. CDR3 bases: TGTGCCAGCAGCCCTAGCGGGGGGGCCTACGAGCAGTACGTC.

The V call is TRBV6-5, the J call TRBJ1-1; D is perhaps TRBD1 (6 bases). V lost 6 bases to trimming and J lost 1 base, with 12 bases between them. This CDR3 has 14 residues. Germline lookup yields CDR1 MNHEY and CDR2 SVGAGI. The CDR3 region is CASRRDTGNTEAFF. The CDR3 DNA reads TGTGCCAGCAGGAGGGACACCGGGAACACTGAAGCTTTCTTT.

The chain is built from TRBV6-5 and TRBJ1-4; D perhaps matches TRBD1 (5 bases). Trimming stripped 0 bases from V and 7 bases from J, with 12 bases between. From germline, CDR1 is MNHEY and CDR2 SVGAGI. The CDR3 extends over 15 amino acids. The CDR3 nucleotides are TGTGCCAGCAGTTACTCCGGCAGGGTCGTTGAAAAACTGTTTTTT. It yields the protein CASSYSGRVVEKLFF.

This chain uses TRBV19 with TRBJ1-5, with 8 bases identical to TRBD1. The CDR3 has 16 amino acids. The V segment lost 5 bases and the J segment 2 bases; nucleotides outside the gene matches: 8. In germline, CDR1 is LNHDA, CDR2 SQIVND (reference sequence). CDR3 nucleotides: TGTGCCAGTAGTCCGGGACAGGCCGGGGGCAATCAGCCCCAGCATTTT. This codes for CASSPGQAGGNQPQHF.

The V gene is TRBV28, the J gene TRBJ1-5; 10 nucleotides align to TRBD1. The CDR3 extends over 16 amino acids. V shed 6 bases and J 0 bases; nucleotides not matched to a gene: 5. Germline V lookup: CDR1 MDHEN, CDR2 SYDVKM. CDR3 DNA sequence: TGTGCCAGCAGGACAGGGGGCGCGTATAGCAATCAGCCCCAGCATTTT. This encodes CASRTGGAYSNQPQHF. The full variable domain, in which reference TRBV28 and TRBJ1-5 provide the parts outside the CDR3, is DVKVTQSSRYLVKRTGEKVFLECVQDMDHENMFWYRQDPGLGLRLIYFSYDVKMKEKGDIPEGYSVSREKKERFSLILESASTNQTSMYLCASRTGGAYSNQPQHFGDGTRLSIL.

This clone has just a few counts. The chain couples TRBV19 to TRBJ2-5, with 10 bases matching TRBD2. J gave up 6 bases and V 3 bases, and 7 bases lay outside the gene matches. This CDR3 is built from 15 residues. From germline, CDR1 is LNHDA and CDR2 SQIVND (reference sequence). CDR3 amino acids: CASSIGLAGVKTQYF. The DNA of the CDR3 is TGTGCCAGTAGTATCGGTCTAGCGGGGGTGAAGACCCAGTACTTC.

In DNA form, the CDR3 reads TGTGCCAGCAGTGAACGGTGGTACACCTTC. Protein: CASSERWYTF. The chain links TRBV25-1 to TRBJ1-2, with D uncertain. V lost 2 bases and J lost 11, with 6 bases in between. CDR1 and CDR2 from the germline V gene are MGHDK and SYGVNS. This CDR3 spans 10 amino acids.

This chain connects TRBV11-2 to TRBJ2-2, with 9 bases lining up with TRBD1. The CDR3 covers 16 residues. From germline, CDR1 is SGHAT and CDR2 FQNNGV. V dropped 5 bases and J dropped 5; count of bases not matched to a gene: 9. The CDR3 bases are TGTGCCAGCAGCACCCTACAGGGGGCGGGTACCGGGGAGCTGTTTTTT. Protein sequence: CASSTLQGAGTGELFF.

The chain uses TRBV6-1 and TRBJ1-5; D remains unclear. The CDR3 has 13 amino acids. Between the trimmed V and J ends, which lost 4 bases and 7 bases, there was a span of 11 bases. Germline loops: CDR1 MNHNS, CDR2 SASEGT. CDR3 loop: CASSGGAGQPQHF. DNA for the CDR3: TGTGCCAGCAGTGGCGGCGCTGGGCAGCCCCAGCATTTT.

The chain recombines TRBV11-2 with TRBJ2-1; TRBD2 agrees at 7 bases. The CDR3 runs 16 residues. Unmatched junction bases numbered 10, after V lost 5 bases and J lost 3 bases. The germline CDR1 and CDR2 sequences are SGHAT and FQNNGV. The CDR3 here is CASSDPFSGGYNEQFF. CDR3 coding DNA: TGTGCCAGCAGCGACCCCTTCTCGGGGGGCTACAATGAGCAGTTCTTC.

The chain's CDR3 is CASSVVPGSGELFF. CDR3 nucleotide sequence: TGTGCCAGCAGCGTAGTTCCGGGTTCCGGGGAGCTGTTTTTT. The V gene is TRBV9, the J gene TRBJ2-2; D gene uncertain. Germline V gene lookup returns CDR1 SGDLS and CDR2 YYNGEE. This CDR3 is built from 14 residues. Deletions cut 0 bases from V and 6 bases from J, with 9 bases between.

Comments on this clone: Additional DNA sequences in this sample encode the identical CDR3. V and J are TRBV7-2 and TRBJ2-1; 7 bases are shared with TRBD2. CDR1 is SGHTA and CDR2 is FQGNSA in the germline V gene. The CDR3 loop spans 15 amino acids. V lost 1 base and J lost 2; bases outside the gene matches: 2. The CDR3 DNA is TGTGCCAGCAGCTTAGTGGGGGGGGCCTACAATGAGCAGTTCTTC. Amino acids: CASSLVGGAYNEQFF.

The V and J genes are TRBV6-5 and TRBJ2-6; no firm D call. This CDR3 is built from 15 residues. With 2 bases removed from V and 0 bases from J, the gap between germline ends came to 5 bases. Germline V lookup: CDR1 MNHEY, CDR2 SVGAGI. CDR3 nucleotide sequence: TGTGCCAGCAGTTACGCGATCTCTGGGGCCAACGTCCTGACTTTC. Amino acids: CASSYAISGANVLTF.

The chain carries TRBV9 and TRBJ2-1, with D hard to call. Trimming removed 0 bases from V and 7 bases from J, with 8 bases in between. Germline lookup yields CDR1 SGDLS and CDR2 YYNGEE. The CDR3 length is 13 residues. CDR3 bases: TGTGCCAGCAGCGTAGCGAGCGCAAATGAGCAGTTCTTC. Amino acids: CASSVASANEQFF.

The V and J genes are TRBV5-1 and TRBJ2-2, with TRBD2 matching over 10 bases. The CDR3 has 18 residues. Germline V gene sequence: CDR1 SGHRS, CDR2 YFSETQ. Losses at the gene ends were 0 bases for V and 2 bases for J; bases not matched to a gene: 7. The CDR3 is CASSLASLAGDNTGELFF. The DNA of the CDR3 is TGCGCCAGCAGCTTGGCCTCGCTAGCGGGAGACAACACCGGGGAGCTGTTTTTT.

DNA for the CDR3: TGTGCCAGCAGTTTAGGGGCAGCAAGCAATCAGCCCCAGCATTTT. It codes for CASSLGAASNQPQHF. The chain links TRBV27 to TRBJ1-5, with D maybe TRBD1 (5 bases). Germline V gene sequence: CDR1 MNHEY, CDR2 SMNVEV (reference sequence). V shed 2 bases and J shed 1 base, with 9 bases lying between them. This CDR3 spans 15 amino acids.

The chain recombines TRBV27 with TRBJ2-1, with D possibly matching TRBD1 (6 bases). Germline V gene sequence: CDR1 MNHEY, CDR2 SMNVEV (reference sequence). Trimming pared 5 bases from V and 7 bases from J, leaving 15 bases between. The CDR3 consists of 14 residues. CDR3 sequence: CASSPEGVINEQFF. CDR3 in DNA: TGTGCCAGCAGTCCCGAGGGGGTCATTAATGAGCAGTTCTTC.

The gene calls are TRBV7-9 and TRBJ2-7; tentative D call: TRBD2 (6 bases). Germline V gene data show CDR1 as SEHNR and CDR2 as FQNEAQ (reference sequence). Trimming left V 4 bases short and J 3 bases short, with 16 bases between. This CDR3 is 15 amino acids long. DNA for the CDR3: TGTGCCAGCAGCTCCAGCGCGGGGAGAGGCTACGAGCAGTACGTC. Its translation is CASSSSAGRGYEQYV.

The rearrangement joins TRBV19 to TRBJ1-6, with a possible D match to TRBD1 (6 bases). The germline V gene has CDR1 LNHDA and CDR2 SQIVND (reference sequence). This CDR3 has 14 amino acids. V was cut by 7 bases and J by 7 bases, with 14 bases left in between. CDR3 sequence: CASNRASQNSPLHF. CDR3 nucleotide sequence: TGTGCCAGTAACAGGGCGTCTCAGAATTCACCCCTCCACTTT.

The chain couples TRBV7-8 to TRBJ2-7, with 9 bases that match TRBD1. The CDR3 totals 19 residues. V was clipped by 2 bases and J by 1 base; unmatched bases: 15. The germline gives CDR1 SGHVS, CDR2 FQNEAQ. CDR3 DNA: TGTGCCAGCAGCTTATGGGGACAGGGTCTGGTCAGGCTTTCCTACGAGCAGTACTTC. This codes for CASSLWGQGLVRLSYEQYF.

The chain uses TRBV7-6 and TRBJ2-1; 8 nucleotides align to TRBD1. With V trimmed by 1 base and J by 5 bases, 10 bases remained unmatched. The germline CDR1 and CDR2 sequences are SGHVS and FNYEAQ. The CDR3 consists of 17 residues. The CDR3 bases are TGTGCCAGCAGCTTAGGCCGCAGGGGGCTATCTGACAATGAGCAGTTCTTC. Translation gives CASSLGRRGLSDNEQFF.